The clone carrying this T cell receptor beta chain turned up a few times. Antigen specificity is unknown. The data derive from a study of CD8 T cells in ankylosing spondylitis. Library preparation for TCR beta used quantitative 5'-RACE with molecular barcodes. TCRdb reprocessed the 5' RACE reads with MiXCR, giving one entry per CDR3 protein. The profile covers 25,000 to 30,000 distinct CDR3 sequences, with over 6.5% appearing a single time and roughly 30% taken by the ten largest. Study findings and constraints: In the blood and synovial fluid of reactive arthritis, some motif variants had been previously reported. CD8+ by phenotype, disease-linked clones were relatively rare in peripheral blood.

The specimen was blood. The sequence came from a male donor with ankylosing spondylitis or in good health (not recorded which).

The CDR3 reads CASSTSPNYEQYF. The CDR3, as DNA: TGTGCCAGCAGTACCTCCCCTAATTACGAGCAGTACTTC. The chain is built from TRBV28 and TRBJ2-7; D uncertain. The CDR3 is 13 residues long. Germline V CDR1 and CDR2: MDHEN, SYDVKM. Trimming removed 5 bases from V and 4 bases from J, with 12 bases in between.